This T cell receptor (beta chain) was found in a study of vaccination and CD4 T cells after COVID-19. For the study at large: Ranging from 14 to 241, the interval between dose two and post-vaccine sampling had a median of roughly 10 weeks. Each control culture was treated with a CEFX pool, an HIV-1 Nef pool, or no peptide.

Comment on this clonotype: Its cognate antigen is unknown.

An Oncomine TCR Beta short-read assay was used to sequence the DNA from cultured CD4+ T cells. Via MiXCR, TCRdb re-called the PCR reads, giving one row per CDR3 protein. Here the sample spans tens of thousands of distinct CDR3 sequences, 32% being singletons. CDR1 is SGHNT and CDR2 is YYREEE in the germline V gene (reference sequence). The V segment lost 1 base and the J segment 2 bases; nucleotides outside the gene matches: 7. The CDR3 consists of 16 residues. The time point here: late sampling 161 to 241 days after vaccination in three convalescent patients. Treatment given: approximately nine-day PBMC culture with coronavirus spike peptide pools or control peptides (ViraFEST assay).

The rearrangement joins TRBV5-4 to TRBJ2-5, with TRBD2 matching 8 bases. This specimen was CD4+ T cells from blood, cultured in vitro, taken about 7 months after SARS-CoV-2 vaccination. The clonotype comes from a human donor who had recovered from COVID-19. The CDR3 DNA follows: TGTGCCAGCAGCTTGCCTACTAGCGGCAAACAAGAGACCCAGTACTTC. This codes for CASSLPTSGKQETQYF.